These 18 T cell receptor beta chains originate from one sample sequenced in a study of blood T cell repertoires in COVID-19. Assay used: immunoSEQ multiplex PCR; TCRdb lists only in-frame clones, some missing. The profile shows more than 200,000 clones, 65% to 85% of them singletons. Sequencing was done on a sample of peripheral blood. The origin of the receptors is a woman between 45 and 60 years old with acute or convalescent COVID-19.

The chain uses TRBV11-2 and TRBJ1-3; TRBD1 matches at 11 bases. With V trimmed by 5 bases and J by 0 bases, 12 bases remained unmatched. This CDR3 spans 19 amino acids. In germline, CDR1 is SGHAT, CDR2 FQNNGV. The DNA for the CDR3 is TGTGCCAGCAGCCCCGGACAGGGGGCCATCTGGTTCTCTGGAAACACCATATATTTT. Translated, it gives CASSPGQGAIWFSGNTIYF.

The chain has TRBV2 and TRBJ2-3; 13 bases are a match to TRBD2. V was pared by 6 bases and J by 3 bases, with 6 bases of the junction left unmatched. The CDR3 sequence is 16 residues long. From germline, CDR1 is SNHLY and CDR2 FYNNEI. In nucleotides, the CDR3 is TGTGCCAGCAGAGGGACTAGCGGGATAACGACAGATACGCAGTATTTT. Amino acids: CASRGTSGITTDTQYF.

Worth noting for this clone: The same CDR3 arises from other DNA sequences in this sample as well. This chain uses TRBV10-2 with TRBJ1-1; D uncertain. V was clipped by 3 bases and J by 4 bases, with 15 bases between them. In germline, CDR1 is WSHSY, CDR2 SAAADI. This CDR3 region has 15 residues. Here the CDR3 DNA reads TGCGCCAGCAGTGACGCCAGGAGGGTTCCCACTGAAGCTTTCTTT. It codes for CASSDARRVPTEAFF.

This chain's CDR3 is CASSRDRIREQYF. Here the CDR3 DNA reads TGTGCCAGCAGCCGCGACAGGATTCGCGAGCAGTACTTC. The chain links TRBV14 to TRBJ2-7; weak D call: TRBD1 (6 bases). V was pared by 4 bases and J by 6 bases, with 13 bases between. This CDR3 contains 13 residues. Germline V lookup: CDR1 SGHDN, CDR2 FVKESK.

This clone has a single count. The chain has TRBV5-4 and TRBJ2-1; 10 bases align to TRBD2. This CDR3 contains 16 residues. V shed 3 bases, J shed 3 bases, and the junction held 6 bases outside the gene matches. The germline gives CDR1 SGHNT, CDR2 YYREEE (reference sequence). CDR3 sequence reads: CASSWGTSENYNEQFF. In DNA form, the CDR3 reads TGTGCCAGCAGCTGGGGGACTAGCGAGAACTACAATGAGCAGTTCTTC.

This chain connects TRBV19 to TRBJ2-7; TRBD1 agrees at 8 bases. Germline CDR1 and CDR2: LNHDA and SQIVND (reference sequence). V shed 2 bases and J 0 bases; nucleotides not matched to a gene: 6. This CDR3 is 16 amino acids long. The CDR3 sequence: CASSITGGYRSYEQYF. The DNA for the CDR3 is TGTGCCAGTAGTATAACAGGGGGGTATCGCTCCTACGAGCAGTACTTC.

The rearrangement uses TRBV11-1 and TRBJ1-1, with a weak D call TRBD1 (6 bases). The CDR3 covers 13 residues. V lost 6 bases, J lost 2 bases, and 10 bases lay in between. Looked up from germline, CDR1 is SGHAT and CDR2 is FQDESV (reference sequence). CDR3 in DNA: TGTGCCAGCAGGACACAGGGTAACACTGAAGCTTTCTTT. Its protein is CASRTQGNTEAFF.

The CDR3 DNA reads as TGTGCCAGTAGTAGCGGGCTTACAAAGAAAGCTTTCTTT. Protein: CASSSGLTKKAFF. V and J are TRBV19 and TRBJ1-1, with no clear D. The germline V gene has CDR1 LNHDA and CDR2 SQIVND (reference sequence). The CDR3 runs 13 residues. With 4 bases removed from V and 9 bases from J, the gap between germline ends came to 15 bases.

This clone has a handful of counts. This CDR3 is CASGTGGANVLTF. The CDR3 DNA sequence: TGTGCCAGTGGGACAGGCGGGGCCAACGTCCTGACTTTC. The V call is TRBV2, the J call TRBJ2-6; TRBD1 matches 8 bases. The CDR3 runs to 13 residues. Losses at the gene ends were 9 bases for V and 4 bases for J; bases not matched to a gene: 2. CDR1 SNHLY and CDR2 FYNNEI come from the germline V gene.

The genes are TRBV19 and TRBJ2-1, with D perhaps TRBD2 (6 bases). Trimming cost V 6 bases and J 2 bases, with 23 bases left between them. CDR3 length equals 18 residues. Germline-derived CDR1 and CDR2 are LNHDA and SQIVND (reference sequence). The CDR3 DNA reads TGTGCCAGTAGGGGGCGGAGTTCGAGAGCGGGCGCCTACAATGAGCAGTTCTTC. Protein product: CASRGRSSRAGAYNEQFF.

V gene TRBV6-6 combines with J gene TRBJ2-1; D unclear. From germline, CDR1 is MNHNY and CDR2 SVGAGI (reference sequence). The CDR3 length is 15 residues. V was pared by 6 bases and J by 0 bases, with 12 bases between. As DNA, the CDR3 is TGTGCCAGCAGGTTCACTAAGACCTCCTACAATGAGCAGTTCTTC. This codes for CASRFTKTSYNEQFF.

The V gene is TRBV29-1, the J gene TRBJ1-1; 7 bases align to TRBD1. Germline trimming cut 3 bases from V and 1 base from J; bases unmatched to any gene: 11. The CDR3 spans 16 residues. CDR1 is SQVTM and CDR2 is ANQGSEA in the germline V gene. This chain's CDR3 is CSVDGDSPLRNTEAFF. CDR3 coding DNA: TGCAGCGTTGACGGGGACAGCCCGTTAAGGAACACTGAAGCTTTCTTT.

CDR3 in amino acids: CASSPGTSGYNEQFF. As DNA, the CDR3 is TGTGCCAGCAGTCCCGGGACTAGCGGGTACAATGAGCAGTTCTTC. The V and J genes are TRBV27 and TRBJ2-1; 12 bases match TRBD2. The CDR3 sequence is 15 residues long. V trimming: 5 bases; J trimming: 4 bases; junction bases outside the gene matches: 3. Germline V gene lookup returns CDR1 MNHEY and CDR2 SMNVEV (reference sequence).

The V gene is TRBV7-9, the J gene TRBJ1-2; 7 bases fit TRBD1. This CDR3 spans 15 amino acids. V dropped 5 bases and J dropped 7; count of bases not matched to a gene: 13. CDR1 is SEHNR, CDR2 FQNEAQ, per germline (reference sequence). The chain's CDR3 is CASSHRDRDATGYTF. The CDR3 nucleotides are TGTGCCAGCAGCCATAGGGACAGAGACGCTACTGGCTACACCTTC.

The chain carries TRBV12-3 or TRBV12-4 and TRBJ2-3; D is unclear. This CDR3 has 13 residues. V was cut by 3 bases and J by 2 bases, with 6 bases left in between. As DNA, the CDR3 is TGTGCCAGCAGTTTTTTCATCACAGATACGCAGTATTTT. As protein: CASSFFITDTQYF.

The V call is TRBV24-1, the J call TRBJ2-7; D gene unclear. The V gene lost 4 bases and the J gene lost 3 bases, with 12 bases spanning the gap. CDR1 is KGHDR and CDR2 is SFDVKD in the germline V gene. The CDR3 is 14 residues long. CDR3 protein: CATSEPGRSYEQYF. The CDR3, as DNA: TGTGCCACCAGTGAACCTGGCAGAAGCTACGAGCAGTACTTC.

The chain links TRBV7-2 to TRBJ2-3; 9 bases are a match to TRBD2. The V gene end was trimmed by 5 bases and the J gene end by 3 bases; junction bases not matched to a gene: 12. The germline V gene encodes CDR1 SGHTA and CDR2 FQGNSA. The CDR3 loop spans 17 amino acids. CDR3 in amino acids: CASSTPFGGRVTDTQYF. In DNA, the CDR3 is TGTGCCAGCAGCACACCTTTTGGCGGGAGGGTTACAGATACGCAGTATTTT.

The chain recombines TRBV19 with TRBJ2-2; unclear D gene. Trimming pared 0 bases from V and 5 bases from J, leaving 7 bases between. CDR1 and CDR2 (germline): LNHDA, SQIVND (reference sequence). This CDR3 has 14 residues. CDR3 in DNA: TGTGCCAGTAGTATAGATCTATCAACCGGGGAGCTGTTTTTT. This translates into CASSIDLSTGELFF.